The clone carrying this T cell receptor (beta chain) was observed once. Its antigen is not identified. The data were produced by immunoSEQ multiplex PCR, yet TCRdb's version contains in-frame clones alone and is incomplete. The sample contains approximately 10,000 clones, roughly 80% of which appear only once. The data derive from a study of OX40 agonist ivuxolimab in advanced cancers. Study information: Hepatocellular carcinoma, melanoma, renal cell or head and neck cancer occurred in dose-escalation patients. Whole-study results and caveats: CD8+ T cells showed, on average, more clonal expansion than CD4+ cells.

This TCR came from an adult with an advanced solid tumor such as melanoma, head and neck, liver or kidney cancer. This specimen was CD4+ or CD8+ T cells sorted from blood, taken in a trial of the OX40 agonist ivuxolimab.

The CDR3 here is CASGLVRGDLGTDTQYF. In nucleotides, the CDR3 is TGTGCTAGTGGTTTGGTACGTGGGGATTTAGGCACAGATACGCAGTATTTT. The chain has TRBV12-5 and TRBJ2-3; no clear D gene. Germline loops: CDR1 LGHNT, CDR2 FRNRAP. The CDR3 is made up of 17 amino acids. Trimming removed 0 bases at V and 1 base at J, with 14 bases between.